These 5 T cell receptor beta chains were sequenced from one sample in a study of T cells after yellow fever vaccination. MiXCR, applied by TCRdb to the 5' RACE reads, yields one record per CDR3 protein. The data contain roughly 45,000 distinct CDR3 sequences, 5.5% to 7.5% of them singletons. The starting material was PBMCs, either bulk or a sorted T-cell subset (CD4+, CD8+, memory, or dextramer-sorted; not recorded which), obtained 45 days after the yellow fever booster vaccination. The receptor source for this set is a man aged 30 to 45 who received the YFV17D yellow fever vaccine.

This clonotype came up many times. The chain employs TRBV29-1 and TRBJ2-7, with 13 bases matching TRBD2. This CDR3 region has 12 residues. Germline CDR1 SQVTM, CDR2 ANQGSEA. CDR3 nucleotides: TGCAGTGGACTAGCGGGAGATGACGAGCAGTACTTC. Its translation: CSGLAGDDEQYF.

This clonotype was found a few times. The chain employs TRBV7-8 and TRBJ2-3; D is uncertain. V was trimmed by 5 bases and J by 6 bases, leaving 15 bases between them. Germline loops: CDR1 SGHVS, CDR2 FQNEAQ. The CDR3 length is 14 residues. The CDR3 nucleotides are TGTGCCAGCAGCCCCCCTCTGAAAATCGATACGCAGTATTTT. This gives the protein CASSPPLKIDTQYF.

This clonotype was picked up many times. CDR3 sequence: CSAEADFFRNIQYF. CDR3 DNA sequence: TGCAGTGCTGAGGCGGACTTCTTTCGGAACATTCAGTACTTC. This chain links TRBV20-1 with TRBJ2-4; TRBD2 might be the D (5 bases). Germline V gene sequence: CDR1 DFQATT, CDR2 SNEGSKA (reference sequence). The length of the CDR3 is 14 residues. Deletions cut 5 bases from V and 7 bases from J, with 18 bases between.

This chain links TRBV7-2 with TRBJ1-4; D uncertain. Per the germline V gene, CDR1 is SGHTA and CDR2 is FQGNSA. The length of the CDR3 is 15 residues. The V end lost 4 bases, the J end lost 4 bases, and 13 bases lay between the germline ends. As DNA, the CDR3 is TGTGCCAGCAGCTCCCGTCCAGGAAGTAATGAAAAACTGTTTTTT. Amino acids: CASSSRPGSNEKLFF.

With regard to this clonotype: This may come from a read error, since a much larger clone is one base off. The CDR3 here is CDSSLRGRDFYGYTF. The DNA for the CDR3 is TGTGACAGCAGCCTTAGAGGCAGAGACTTCTATGGCTACACCTTC. The chain joins TRBV14 to TRBJ1-2; D uncertain. The CDR3 has 15 amino acids. Germline V CDR1 and CDR2: SGHDN, FVKESK.